This T cell receptor (beta chain) was observed in a study of T cell repertoires in cytomegalovirus infection. TCRdb independently ran MiXCR on the reads; one entry per CDR3 protein. The data hold 65,000 to 95,000 distinct CDR3 sequences, with about 3.8% observed a single time. This clonotype appeared many times. What was sequenced was PBMCs. This clonotype originated in a human donor in good health (CMV status not recorded). Some clones in this sample may be carry-over from other donors' samples.

CDR3 nucleotides: TGCGCCAGCAGCCTAAACCGGGACCCTAACTATGGCTACACCTTC. Its protein is CASSLNRDPNYGYTF. The chain links TRBV4-1 to TRBJ1-2; perhaps TRBD1 as D (5 bases). The germline CDR1 and CDR2 sequences are MGHRA and YSYEKL. This CDR3 has 15 residues. V gave up 4 bases and J gave up 0 bases, with 12 bases separating them.